The rows below give T cell receptor beta chains drawn from one sample of a study of beta chain features in type 1 diabetes. Data came from immunoSEQ multiplex PCR; TCRdb stores just in-frame clones and leaves some out. The data contain approximately 240,000 clones, 15% to 20% of them seen just once; the ten biggest clones take up about 0.078%. The sequencing input was naive CD4+ T cells from blood. Receptors were obtained from a young man with type 1 diabetes. CDR3s include the opening cysteine and the closing phenylalanine or tryptophan. The order of the fields is V gene, D gene, J gene, clone size, CDR3 DNA, CDR3 protein. D genes are given only for firm matches. Size tells how often a clone was seen (once, few, many) or the class of an expanded clone, and some rows leave it out.

TRBV30	-	TRBJ2-7	-	TGTGCCTGGAGTTCCGCTCAAGGGGTAGGAAGCATACCCTACGAGCAGTACTTC	CAWSSAQGVGSIPYEQYF
TRBV19	-	TRBJ2-7	-	TGTGCCAGTAGTATAGGGTTAGGGTACGAGCAGTACTTC	CASSIGLGYEQYF
TRBV6-5	-	TRBJ2-5	few	TGTGCCAGCAGCCGAGCTGGAGGGGCCGGGGAGACCCAGTACTTC	CASSRAGGAGETQYF
TRBV6-6	TRBD1	TRBJ2-7	-	TGTGCCAGCAGCCGACAGGGAATGTGGGACGAGCAGTACTTC	CASSRQGMWDEQYF
TRBV7-2	TRBD1	TRBJ2-5	-	TGTGCCAGCAGCAGCAGGGGGCTGAGAGAGACCCAGTACTTC	CASSSRGLRETQYF
TRBV6-1	TRBD1	TRBJ2-7	-	TGTGCCAGCAGTAAGGACAGGGAGAAGGCCTACGAGCAGTACTTC	CASSKDREKAYEQYF
TRBV7-2	TRBD2	TRBJ2-7	-	TGTGCCAGCAGCCAAGGGACTAGAGCCTACGAGCAGTACTTC	CASSQGTRAYEQYF
TRBV18	-	TRBJ1-2	few	TGTGCCAGCTCACCACCGGGGCGAATCCGTAACTATGGCTACACCTTC	CASSPPGRIRNYGYTF
TRBV9	-	TRBJ2-7	few	TGTGCCAGCAGCCCGGTGGGGAGTGGGAGTTGGGACGAGCAGTACTTC	CASSPVGSGSWDEQYF
TRBV19	TRBD2	TRBJ2-1	few	TGTGCCAGTACCACGACTAGCGGGTCCTACAATGAGCAGTTCTTC	CASTTTSGSYNEQFF
TRBV7-9	TRBD2	TRBJ2-3	-	TGTGCCAGCAGCTTCGGGACTAGCGGGAGCGCAGATACGCAGTATTTT	CASSFGTSGSADTQYF
TRBV11-2	-	TRBJ2-1	-	TGTGCCAGCAGCTTTCAGGGGATGAAACAGTTCTTC	CASSFQGMKQFF
TRBV28	-	TRBJ1-2	-	TGTGCCAGCAGTTTATCCTATGGCTACACCTTC	CASSLSYGYTF
TRBV30	-	TRBJ1-2	few	TGTGCCTGGTGTGCGAAGGACTCCAGTGGGGGCTACACCTTC	CAWCAKDSSGGYTF
TRBV4-1	-	TRBJ2-3	-	TGCGCCAGCAGCCCCCTGAAGGGGGGCACAGATACGCAGTATTTT	CASSPLKGGTDTQYF
TRBV4-1	-	TRBJ2-2	few	TGCGCCAGCAGCCTCGAGGGTGCAGGGGAGCTGTTTTTT	CASSLEGAGELFF
TRBV18	-	TRBJ2-7	few	TGTGCCAGCTCACCACCCAACTACTACGAGCAGTACTTC	CASSPPNYYEQYF
TRBV9	-	TRBJ2-5	few	TGTGCCAGCAGCGTCCAAGAGACCCAGTACTTC	CASSVQETQYF
TRBV25-1	-	TRBJ2-7	-	TGTGCCAGCAGTTCAAACTACGAGCAGTACTTC	CASSSNYEQYF
TRBV6-1	TRBD2	TRBJ2-3	few	TGTGCCAGCAGGCGGGAGAGCGCAGATACGCAGTATTTT	CASRRESADTQYF
TRBV6-5	-	TRBJ2-3	-	TGTGCCAGCAGTTCGGGACGGCATTCTTCGCAGTATTTT	CASSSGRHSSQYF
TRBV9	TRBD1	TRBJ2-1	once	TGTGCCAGCAGCGTTGGACAGGAACCCAGTAATGAGCAGTTCTTC	CASSVGQEPSNEQFF
TRBV9	TRBD2	TRBJ2-1	few	TGTGCCAGCAGCGTAGCACTAGCGGGAGGAGAGCAGTTCTTC	CASSVALAGGEQFF
TRBV25-1	-	TRBJ1-2	few	TGTGCCAGCAGTGAATATAGGGGTGGAAGCGGCTACACCTTC	CASSEYRGGSGYTF